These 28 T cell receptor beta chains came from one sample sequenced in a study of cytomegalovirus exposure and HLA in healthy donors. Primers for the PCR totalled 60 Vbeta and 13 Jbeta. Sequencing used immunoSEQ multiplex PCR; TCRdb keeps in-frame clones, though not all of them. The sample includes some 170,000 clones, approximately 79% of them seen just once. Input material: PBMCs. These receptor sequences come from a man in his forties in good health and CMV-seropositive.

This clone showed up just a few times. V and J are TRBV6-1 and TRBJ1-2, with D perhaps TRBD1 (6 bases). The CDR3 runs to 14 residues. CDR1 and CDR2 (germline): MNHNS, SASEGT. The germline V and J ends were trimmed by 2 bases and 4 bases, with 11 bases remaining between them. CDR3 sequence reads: CASSEQGSSYGYTF. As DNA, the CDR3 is TGTGCCAGCAGTGAACAGGGGTCGAGCTATGGCTACACCTTC.

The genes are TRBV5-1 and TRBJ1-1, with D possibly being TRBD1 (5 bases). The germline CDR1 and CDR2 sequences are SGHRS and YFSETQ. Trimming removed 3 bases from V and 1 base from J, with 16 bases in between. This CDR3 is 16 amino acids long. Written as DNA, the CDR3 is TGCGCCAGCAGCTCTGGTAGCGGGGGGTGGAACACTGAAGCTTTCTTT. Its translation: CASSSGSGGWNTEAFF.

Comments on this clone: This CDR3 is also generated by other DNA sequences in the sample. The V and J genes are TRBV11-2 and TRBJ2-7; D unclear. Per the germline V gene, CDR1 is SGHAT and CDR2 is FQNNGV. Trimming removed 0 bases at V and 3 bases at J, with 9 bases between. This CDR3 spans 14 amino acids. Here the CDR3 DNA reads TGTGCCAGCAGCTTAGATAGACTTAGCTACGAGCAGTACTTC. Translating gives CASSLDRLSYEQYF.

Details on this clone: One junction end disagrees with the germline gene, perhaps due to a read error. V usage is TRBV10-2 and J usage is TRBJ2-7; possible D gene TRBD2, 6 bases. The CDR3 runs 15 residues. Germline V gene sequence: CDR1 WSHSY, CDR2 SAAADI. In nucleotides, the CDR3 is TGTGCCAGCAGTTACCTAGCGAGACACGTGTACGAGCAGTACTTC. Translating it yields CASSYLARHVYEQYF.

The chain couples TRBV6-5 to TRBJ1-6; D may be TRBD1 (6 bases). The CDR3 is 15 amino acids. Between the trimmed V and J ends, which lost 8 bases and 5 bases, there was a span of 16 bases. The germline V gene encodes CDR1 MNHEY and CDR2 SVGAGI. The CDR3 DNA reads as TGTGCCAGCGCACTCCGGGACATAAATAATTCACCCCTCCACTTT. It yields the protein CASALRDINNSPLHF.

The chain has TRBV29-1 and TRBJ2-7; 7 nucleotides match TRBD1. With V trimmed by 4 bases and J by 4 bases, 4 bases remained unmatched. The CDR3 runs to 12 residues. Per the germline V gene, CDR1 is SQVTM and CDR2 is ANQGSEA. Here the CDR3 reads CSVVKTGYEQYF. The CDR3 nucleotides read TGCAGCGTTGTTAAGACAGGGTACGAGCAGTACTTC.

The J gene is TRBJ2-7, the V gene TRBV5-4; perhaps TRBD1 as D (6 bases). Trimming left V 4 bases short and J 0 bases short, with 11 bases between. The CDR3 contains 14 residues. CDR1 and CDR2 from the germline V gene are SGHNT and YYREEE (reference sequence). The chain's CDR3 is CASSRMDSSYEQYF. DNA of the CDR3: TGTGCCAGCAGCAGGATGGACAGCTCCTACGAGCAGTACTTC.

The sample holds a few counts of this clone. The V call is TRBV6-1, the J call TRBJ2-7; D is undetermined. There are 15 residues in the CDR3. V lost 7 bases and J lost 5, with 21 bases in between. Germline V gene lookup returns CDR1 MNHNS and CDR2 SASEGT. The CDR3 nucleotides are TGTGCCAGCAAAAGGAGCAGCCAAGGTGGCCACGAGCAGTACTTC. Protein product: CASKRSSQGGHEQYF.

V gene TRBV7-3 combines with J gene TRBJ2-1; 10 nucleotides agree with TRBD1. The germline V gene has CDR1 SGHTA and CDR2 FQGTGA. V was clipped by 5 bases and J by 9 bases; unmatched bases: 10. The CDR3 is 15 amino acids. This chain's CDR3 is CASSRSGTGVSEQFF. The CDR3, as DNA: TGTGCCAGCAGCCGATCAGGGACAGGGGTGAGTGAGCAGTTCTTC.

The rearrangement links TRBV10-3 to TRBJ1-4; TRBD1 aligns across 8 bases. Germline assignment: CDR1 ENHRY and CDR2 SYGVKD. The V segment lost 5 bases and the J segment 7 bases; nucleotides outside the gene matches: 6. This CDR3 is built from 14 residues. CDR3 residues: CAISSATGGEKLFF. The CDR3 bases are TGTGCCATCAGTTCCGCTACAGGGGGTGAAAAACTGTTTTTT.

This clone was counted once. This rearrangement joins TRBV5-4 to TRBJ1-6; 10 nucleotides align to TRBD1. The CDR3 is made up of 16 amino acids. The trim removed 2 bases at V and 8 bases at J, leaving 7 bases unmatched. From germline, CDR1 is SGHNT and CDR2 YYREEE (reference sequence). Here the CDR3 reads CASSLGTGVSDSPLHF. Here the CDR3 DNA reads TGTGCCAGCAGCTTAGGGACAGGGGTTTCGGATTCACCCCTCCACTTT.

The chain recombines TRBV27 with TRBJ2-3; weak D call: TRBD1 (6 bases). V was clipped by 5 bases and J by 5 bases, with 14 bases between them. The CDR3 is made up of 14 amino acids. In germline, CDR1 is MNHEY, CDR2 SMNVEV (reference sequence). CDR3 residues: CASSPNTGLDTQYF. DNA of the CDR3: TGTGCCAGCAGTCCAAATACAGGGTTAGATACGCAGTATTTT.

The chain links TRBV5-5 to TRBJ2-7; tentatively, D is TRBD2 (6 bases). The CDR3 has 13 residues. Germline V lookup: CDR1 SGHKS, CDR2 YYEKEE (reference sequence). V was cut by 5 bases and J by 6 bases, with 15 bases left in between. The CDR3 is CASSTTDGSEQYF. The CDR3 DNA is TGTGCCAGCAGTACGACAGACGGGAGCGAGCAGTACTTC.

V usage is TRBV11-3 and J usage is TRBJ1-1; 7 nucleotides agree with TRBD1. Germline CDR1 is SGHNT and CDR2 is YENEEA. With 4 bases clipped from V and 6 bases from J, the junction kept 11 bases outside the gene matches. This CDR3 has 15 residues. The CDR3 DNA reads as TGTGCCAGCAGCTCAGGGGGGCGAACCGAGGCTGAAGCTTTCTTT. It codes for CASSSGGRTEAEAFF.

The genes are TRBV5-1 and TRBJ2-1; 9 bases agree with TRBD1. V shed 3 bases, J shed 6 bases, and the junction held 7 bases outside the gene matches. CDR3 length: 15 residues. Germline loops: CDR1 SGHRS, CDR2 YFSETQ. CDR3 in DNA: TGCGCCAGCAGCTCCGGGACAGGGTTCGTCAATGAGCAGTTCTTC. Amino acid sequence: CASSSGTGFVNEQFF.

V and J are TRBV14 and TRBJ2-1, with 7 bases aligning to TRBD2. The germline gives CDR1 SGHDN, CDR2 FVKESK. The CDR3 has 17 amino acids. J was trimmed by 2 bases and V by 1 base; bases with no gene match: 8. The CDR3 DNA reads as TGTGCCAGCAGCCAAGCTCGCGAGGGAGGGGCCTACAATGAGCAGTTCTTC. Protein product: CASSQAREGGAYNEQFF. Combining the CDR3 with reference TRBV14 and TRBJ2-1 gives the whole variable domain EAGVTQFPSHSVIEKGQTVTLRCDPISGHDNLYWYRRVMGKEIKFLLHFVKESKQDESGMPNNRFLAERTGGTYSTLKVQPAELEDSGVYFCASSQAREGGAYNEQFFGPGTRLTVL.

The CDR3 here is CASSLSSGSNGELFF. As DNA, the CDR3 is TGTGCCAGCAGCTTATCTAGCGGGAGTAACGGGGAGCTGTTTTTT. V gene TRBV11-1 combines with J gene TRBJ2-2; TRBD2 matches at 10 bases. V gave up 2 bases and J gave up 7 bases; unmatched junction bases: 4. CDR1 and CDR2 from the germline V gene are SGHAT and FQDESV (reference sequence). The CDR3 has 15 amino acids.

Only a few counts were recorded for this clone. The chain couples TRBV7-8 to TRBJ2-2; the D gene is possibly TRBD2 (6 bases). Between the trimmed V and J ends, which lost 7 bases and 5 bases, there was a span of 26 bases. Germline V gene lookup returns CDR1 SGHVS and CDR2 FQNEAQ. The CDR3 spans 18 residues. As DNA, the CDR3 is TGTGCCAGCACCCCTGGAGGGGTCACTCGGAGAGGGACCGGGGAGCTGTTTTTT. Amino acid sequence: CASTPGGVTRRGTGELFF.

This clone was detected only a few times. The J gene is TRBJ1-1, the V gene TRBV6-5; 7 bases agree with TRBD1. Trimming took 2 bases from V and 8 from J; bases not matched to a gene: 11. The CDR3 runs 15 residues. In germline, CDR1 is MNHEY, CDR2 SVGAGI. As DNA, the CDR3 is TGTGCCAGCAGTTACCGGATGAGACAGGGATCCGAAGCTTTCTTT. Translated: CASSYRMRQGSEAFF.

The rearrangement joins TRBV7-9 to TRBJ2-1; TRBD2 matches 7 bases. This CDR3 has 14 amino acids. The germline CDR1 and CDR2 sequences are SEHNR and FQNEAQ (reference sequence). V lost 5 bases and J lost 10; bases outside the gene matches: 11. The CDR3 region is CASSPAAGVYEQFF. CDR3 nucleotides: TGTGCCAGCAGCCCCGCGGCGGGAGTATACGAGCAGTTCTTC.

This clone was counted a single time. Here the CDR3 reads CASSPSGTGGETQYF. CDR3 nucleotide sequence: TGTGCCAGCAGTCCAAGTGGGACGGGGGGAGAGACCCAGTACTTC. The V gene is TRBV28, the J gene TRBJ2-5; 7 bases map to TRBD2. The CDR3 covers 15 residues. Germline V gives CDR1 MDHEN, CDR2 SYDVKM. J gave up 4 bases and V 5 bases, and 10 bases lay outside the gene matches.

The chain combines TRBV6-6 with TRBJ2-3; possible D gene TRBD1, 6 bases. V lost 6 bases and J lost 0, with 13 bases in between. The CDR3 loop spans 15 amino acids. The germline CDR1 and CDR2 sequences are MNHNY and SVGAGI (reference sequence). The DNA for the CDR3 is TGTGCCAGCAGGGGGACACCTCCTAGCACAGATACGCAGTATTTT. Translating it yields CASRGTPPSTDTQYF.

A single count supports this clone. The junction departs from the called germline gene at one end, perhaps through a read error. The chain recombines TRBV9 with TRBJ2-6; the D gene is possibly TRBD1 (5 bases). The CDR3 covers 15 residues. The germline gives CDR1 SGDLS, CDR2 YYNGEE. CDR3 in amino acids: CASSLRQTGANGLTF. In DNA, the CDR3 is TGTGCCAGCAGCCTCAGACAGACTGGGGCCAACGGCCTGACTTTC.

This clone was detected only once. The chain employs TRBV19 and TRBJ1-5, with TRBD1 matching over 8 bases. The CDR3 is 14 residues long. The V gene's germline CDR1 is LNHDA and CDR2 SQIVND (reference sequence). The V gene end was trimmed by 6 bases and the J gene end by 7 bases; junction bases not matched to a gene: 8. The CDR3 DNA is TGTGCCAGTAGGGACAGGGACGCCGCGCAGCCCCAGCATTTT. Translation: CASRDRDAAQPQHF.

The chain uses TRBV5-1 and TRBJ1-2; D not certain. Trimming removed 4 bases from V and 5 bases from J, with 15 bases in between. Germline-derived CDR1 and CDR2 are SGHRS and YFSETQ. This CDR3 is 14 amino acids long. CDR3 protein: CASSRSLEGYGYTF. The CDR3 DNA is TGCGCCAGCAGCCGAAGTTTAGAGGGATATGGCTACACCTTC.

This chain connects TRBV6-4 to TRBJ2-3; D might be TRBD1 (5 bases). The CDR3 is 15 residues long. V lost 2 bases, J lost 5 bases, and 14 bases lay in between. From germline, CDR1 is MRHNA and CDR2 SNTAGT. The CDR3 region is CASSDRQGEKDTQYF. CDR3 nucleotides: TGTGCCAGCAGTGACAGGCAGGGTGAGAAAGATACGCAGTATTTT.

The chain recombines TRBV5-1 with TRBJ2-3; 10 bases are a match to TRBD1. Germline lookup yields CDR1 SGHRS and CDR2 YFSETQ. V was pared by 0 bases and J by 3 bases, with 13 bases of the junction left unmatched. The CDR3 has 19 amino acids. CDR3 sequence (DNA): TGCGCCAGCAGCTTGGACTCCCGAACCGGGACAGGGGCAACAGATACGCAGTATTTT. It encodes CASSLDSRTGTGATDTQYF. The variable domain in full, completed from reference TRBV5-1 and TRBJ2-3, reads KAGVTQTPRYLIKTRGQQVTLSCSPISGHRSVSWYQQTPGQGLQFLFEYFSETQRNKGNFPGRFSGRQFSNSRSEMNVSTLELGDSALYLCASSLDSRTGTGATDTQYFGPGTRLTVL.

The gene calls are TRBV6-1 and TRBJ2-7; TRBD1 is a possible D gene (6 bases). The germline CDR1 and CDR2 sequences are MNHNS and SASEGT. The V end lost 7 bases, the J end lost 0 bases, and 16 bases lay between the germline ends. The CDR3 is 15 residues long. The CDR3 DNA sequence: TGTGCCAGCACCTTGGGAGAAGGGGGCTCCTACGAGCAGTACTTC. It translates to CASTLGEGGSYEQYF.